This T cell receptor beta chain was documented in a study of T cells in Graves' hyperthyroidism and ophthalmopathy. PBMCs were obtained from 10 ml fresh peripheral blood. Amplification of TCR beta CDR3 regions was performed using RNA transcripts as template. Carried out on the TCR CDR3, a first-round RT-PCR used the HTBI primer set. TCRdb independently ran MiXCR on the multiplex PCR reads; one entry per CDR3 protein. The data show roughly 400,000 distinct CDR3 sequences, 11% to 15% seen once. This clonotype was recorded many times. This CDR3 is built from 13 residues. V shed 3 bases and J shed 0 bases, with 6 bases lying between them. CDR1 and CDR2 from the germline V gene are DFQATT and SNEGSKA (reference sequence).

Sample: blood. The TCR was taken from a man in his fifties with Graves' ophthalmopathy. The chain employs TRBV20-1 and TRBJ2-1; no clear D. The CDR3 bases are TGCAGTGCTAGTCACGGCTCCTACAATGAGCAGTTCTTC. Amino acid sequence: CSASHGSYNEQFF.